This T cell receptor (beta chain) was obtained from a study of blood T cell repertoires in COVID-19. Repertoires were generated with immunoSEQ multiplex PCR, while TCRdb's copy carries only in-frame clones and drops some. The sample consists of 90,000 to 150,000 clones, around 90% of them appearing once. The length of the CDR3 is 10 residues. V dropped 10 bases and J dropped 8 bases, with 9 bases sitting between them. The germline V gene encodes CDR1 ENHRY and CDR2 SYGVKD. Sequencing input: peripheral blood. The chain is built from TRBV10-3 and TRBJ2-1; no firm D call. This clonotype was obtained from a woman between 45 and 65 years old with active or convalescent COVID-19. The CDR3 protein is CASAEDEQFF. CDR3 bases: TGTGCCAGTGCCGAGGATGAGCAGTTCTTC.